Listed below are T cell receptor beta chains from one sample, sequenced in a study of blood T cell repertoires in COVID-19. Profiled with immunoSEQ multiplex PCR; TCRdb holds only in-frame clones, not every one. The table records around 46,000 clones, 65% to 90% of them present only once. Material for sequencing was peripheral blood. The origin of the receptors is a man in his forties with acute or convalescent COVID-19. Both conserved end residues are part of each CDR3. A D gene is named only where the DNA matches it firmly. Rows give clone size only sometimes, using once, few, many, or a class for an expanded clone.

j_gene: TRBJ1-2
len: 14
abundance: NA
d_gene: NA
v_gene: TRBV7-2
CDR3nt: TGTGCCAGCAGCAGGGGATGGGGTAACTATGGCTACACCTTC
CDR3aa: CASSRGWGNYGYTF

j_gene: TRBJ2-5
len: 14
abundance: once
d_gene: TRBD2
v_gene: TRBV6-6
CDR3nt: TGTGCCAGCAGTCCTCTAGCGGGAGGAGAGACCCAGTACTTC
CDR3aa: CASSPLAGGETQYF

j_gene: TRBJ1-2
len: 13
abundance: NA
d_gene: NA
v_gene: TRBV13
CDR3nt: TGTGCCAGCAGCTTAGGTCAGAACTATGGCTACACCTTC
CDR3aa: CASSLGQNYGYTF

j_gene: TRBJ2-3
len: 14
abundance: NA
d_gene: NA
v_gene: TRBV18
CDR3nt: TGTGCCAGCTCACCACCGCCCCAACGGGATACGCAGTATTTT
CDR3aa: CASSPPPQRDTQYF

j_gene: TRBJ1-5
len: 15
abundance: NA
d_gene: TRBD1
v_gene: TRBV5-1
CDR3nt: TGCGCCAGCAGCTCGACAGGGAATAGCAATCAGCCCCAGCATTTT
CDR3aa: CASSSTGNSNQPQHF

j_gene: TRBJ1-4
len: 15
abundance: NA
d_gene: NA
v_gene: TRBV7-2
CDR3nt: TGTGCCAGCAGCTCCAGGGACTCCGGGGAGGAAAAACTGTTTTTT
CDR3aa: CASSSRDSGEEKLFF

j_gene: TRBJ2-5
len: 16
abundance: NA
d_gene: NA
v_gene: TRBV3-1/TRBV3-2
CDR3nt: TGTGCCAGCAGCCACACCCCCGCCGGGAGAGAAGAGACCCAGTACTTC
CDR3aa: CASSHTPAGREETQYF

j_gene: TRBJ1-1
len: 13
abundance: NA
d_gene: NA
v_gene: TRBV15
CDR3nt: TGTGCCACCAGCAGAGGCCAGGGGACTGAAGCTTTCTTT
CDR3aa: CATSRGQGTEAFF

j_gene: TRBJ2-7
len: 15
abundance: NA
d_gene: TRBD2
v_gene: TRBV15
CDR3nt: TGTGCCACCAGCCGACTAGCGGGGTACTCCTACGAGCAGTACTTC
CDR3aa: CATSRLAGYSYEQYF

j_gene: TRBJ2-7
len: 12
abundance: NA
d_gene: NA
v_gene: TRBV2
CDR3nt: TGTGCCAGCAGTGGACAGCTTGGTACACCGTACTTC
CDR3aa: CASSGQLGTPYF

j_gene: TRBJ1-2
len: 15
abundance: NA
d_gene: NA
v_gene: TRBV19
CDR3nt: TGTGCCAGTAGTATCTTAACTCGCACTTTCTATGGCTACACCTTC
CDR3aa: CASSILTRTFYGYTF

j_gene: TRBJ2-5
len: 15
abundance: NA
d_gene: NA
v_gene: TRBV20-1
CDR3nt: TGCAGTGCTAGTCCCGACTTGCGGGGGCCAGAGACCCAGTACTTC
CDR3aa: CSASPDLRGPETQYF

j_gene: TRBJ1-2
len: 17
abundance: NA
d_gene: TRBD1
v_gene: TRBV19
CDR3nt: TGTGCCAGTAGTGCCCTTCAGGCAGGGGGCCTCCGGGATGGCTACACCTTC
CDR3aa: CASSALQAGGLRDGYTF

j_gene: TRBJ1-1
len: 13
abundance: NA
d_gene: NA
v_gene: TRBV19
CDR3nt: TGTGCCAGTAGTATAGATCTAAGGGGGGAAGCTTTCTTT
CDR3aa: CASSIDLRGEAFF

j_gene: TRBJ2-1
len: 13
abundance: few
d_gene: NA
v_gene: TRBV7-2
CDR3nt: TGTGCCAGCAAGCGAAGGATGAACAATGAGCAGTTCTTC
CDR3aa: CASKRRMNNEQFF

j_gene: TRBJ2-3
len: 15
abundance: few
d_gene: NA
v_gene: TRBV12-5
CDR3nt: TGTGCTAGTGGTTTGGTGGGGGGGCGTGAAGATACGCAGTATTTT
CDR3aa: CASGLVGGREDTQYF

j_gene: TRBJ1-6
len: 15
abundance: NA
d_gene: TRBD1
v_gene: TRBV6-5
CDR3nt: TGTGCCAGCAGTTACCTACAGGGGGGGAATTCACCCCTCCACTTT
CDR3aa: CASSYLQGGNSPLHF

j_gene: TRBJ1-4
len: 17
abundance: NA
d_gene: NA
v_gene: TRBV7-2
CDR3nt: TGTGCCAGCAGCCCGCGATTGAGCCGGGCAACTAATGAAAAACTGTTTTTT
CDR3aa: CASSPRLSRATNEKLFF

j_gene: TRBJ1-1
len: 17
abundance: NA
d_gene: TRBD1
v_gene: TRBV18
CDR3nt: TGTGCCAGCTCACGACAGGGGGCGCGGGCTGGGAACACTGAAGCTTTCTTT
CDR3aa: CASSRQGARAGNTEAFF

j_gene: TRBJ1-6
len: 16
abundance: NA
d_gene: TRBD1
v_gene: TRBV6-2/TRBV6-3
CDR3nt: TGTGCCAGCAGTTACACCTCGACAGGGACTGGTTCACCCCTCCACTTT
CDR3aa: CASSYTSTGTGSPLHF

j_gene: TRBJ2-5
len: 17
abundance: NA
d_gene: TRBD2
v_gene: TRBV10-3
CDR3nt: TGTGCCATCAGCCACCCCACTCTAGCGGGGGGGGTAGAGACCCAGTACTTC
CDR3aa: CAISHPTLAGGVETQYF

j_gene: TRBJ2-3
len: 14
abundance: once
d_gene: NA
v_gene: TRBV6-5
CDR3nt: TGTGCCAGCAGTTACCGGGGGGCCACAGATACGCAGTATTTT
CDR3aa: CASSYRGATDTQYF

j_gene: TRBJ1-3
len: 16
abundance: NA
d_gene: NA
v_gene: TRBV5-4
CDR3nt: TGTGCCAGCAGCTTGATGGCCAGCGTCTCTGGAAACACCATATATTTT
CDR3aa: CASSLMASVSGNTIYF

j_gene: TRBJ2-3
len: 13
abundance: NA
d_gene: NA
v_gene: TRBV7-9
CDR3nt: TGTGCCAGCACCCGGCGGGGTGCAGATACGCAGTATTTT
CDR3aa: CASTRRGADTQYF

j_gene: TRBJ2-3
len: 16
abundance: NA
d_gene: NA
v_gene: TRBV5-6
CDR3nt: TGTGCCAGCAGCTTGGGTATATATCAGGGCGCAGATACGCAGTATTTT
CDR3aa: CASSLGIYQGADTQYF

j_gene: TRBJ2-2
len: 16
abundance: NA
d_gene: TRBD2
v_gene: TRBV4-2
CDR3nt: TGTGCCAGCAGCCAAGAGGCGGGGGGGATCACCGGGGAGCTGTTTTTT
CDR3aa: CASSQEAGGITGELFF

j_gene: TRBJ2-3
len: 16
abundance: NA
d_gene: TRBD2
v_gene: TRBV2
CDR3nt: TGTGCCAGCAGACAGCGGGGGGGCCAGTTAGCAGATACGCAGTATTTT
CDR3aa: CASRQRGGQLADTQYF

j_gene: TRBJ2-1
len: 13
abundance: NA
d_gene: NA
v_gene: TRBV7-3
CDR3nt: TGTGCCAGCAGCCGTAGTTTCGGCAATGAGCAGTTCTTC
CDR3aa: CASSRSFGNEQFF

j_gene: TRBJ1-2
len: 12
abundance: NA
d_gene: NA
v_gene: TRBV7-9
CDR3nt: TGTGCCAGCAGCTATACAGGGTTTGGCTACACCTTC
CDR3aa: CASSYTGFGYTF

j_gene: TRBJ1-5
len: 15
abundance: NA
d_gene: TRBD1
v_gene: TRBV5-1
CDR3nt: TGCGCCAGCAGCTTGACAGGGGCTAGCAATCAGCCCCAGCATTTT
CDR3aa: CASSLTGASNQPQHF

j_gene: TRBJ2-7
len: 17
abundance: NA
d_gene: TRBD1
v_gene: TRBV2
CDR3nt: TGTGCCAGCAGTGAAGGTCCCCTCGGGACAGGGTTCTACGAGCAGTACTTC
CDR3aa: CASSEGPLGTGFYEQYF

j_gene: TRBJ2-5
len: 13
abundance: NA
d_gene: TRBD1
v_gene: TRBV6-5
CDR3nt: TGTGCCAGCAGTTCTTACAGGGGAGAGACCCAGTACTTC
CDR3aa: CASSSYRGETQYF

j_gene: TRBJ2-5
len: 16
abundance: NA
d_gene: TRBD2
v_gene: TRBV9
CDR3nt: TGTGCTAGCAGCAAGGGACTAGCGGGGGCCCAAGAGACCCAGTACTTC
CDR3aa: CASSKGLAGAQETQYF

j_gene: TRBJ2-2
len: 13
abundance: NA
d_gene: TRBD1
v_gene: TRBV5-6
CDR3nt: TGTGCCAGCAGCCTGACAGGGGCCGGGGAGCTGTTTTTT
CDR3aa: CASSLTGAGELFF

j_gene: TRBJ2-7
len: 13
abundance: NA
d_gene: NA
v_gene: TRBV7-3
CDR3nt: TGTGCCAGCAGCTTAAGCTCCGGTTACGAGCAGTACTTC
CDR3aa: CASSLSSGYEQYF

j_gene: TRBJ2-5
len: 14
abundance: NA
d_gene: TRBD2
v_gene: TRBV10-3
CDR3nt: TGTGCCATCACACCTAGCGGGGGGGAGCGGACCCAGTACTTC
CDR3aa: CAITPSGGERTQYF

j_gene: TRBJ1-4
len: 14
abundance: once
d_gene: NA
v_gene: TRBV18
CDR3nt: TGTGCCAGCTCAACCGGGGGGTACAATGAAAAACTGTTTTTT
CDR3aa: CASSTGGYNEKLFF

j_gene: TRBJ1-1
len: 13
abundance: once
d_gene: NA
v_gene: TRBV7-9
CDR3nt: TGTGCCAGCAGCTTACCGGTGAACACTGAAGCTTTCTTT
CDR3aa: CASSLPVNTEAFF

j_gene: TRBJ2-5
len: 13
abundance: NA
d_gene: NA
v_gene: TRBV11-2
CDR3nt: TGTGCCAGCAGCTTAGAGGGCAGCGGGACCCAGTACTTC
CDR3aa: CASSLEGSGTQYF

j_gene: TRBJ1-3
len: 14
abundance: NA
d_gene: TRBD1
v_gene: TRBV7-8
CDR3nt: TGTGCCAGCAGCCGCGACAGGGTTGGAAACACCATATATTTT
CDR3aa: CASSRDRVGNTIYF

j_gene: TRBJ1-2
len: 17
abundance: NA
d_gene: TRBD1
v_gene: TRBV7-9
CDR3nt: TGTGCCAGCAGCACACCGGGACAGCCTTTTGATGCCTATGGCTACACCTTC
CDR3aa: CASSTPGQPFDAYGYTF

j_gene: TRBJ1-1
len: 14
abundance: NA
d_gene: TRBD1
v_gene: TRBV11-2
CDR3nt: TGTGCCAGCAGCTCACCTGGACAGGGCGGAGAAGCTTTCTTT
CDR3aa: CASSSPGQGGEAFF

j_gene: TRBJ1-2
len: 13
abundance: NA
d_gene: TRBD1
v_gene: TRBV12-3/TRBV12-4
CDR3nt: TGTGCCAGCAGCCGAGGGACAGTCTCTGGCTACACCTTC
CDR3aa: CASSRGTVSGYTF

j_gene: TRBJ1-5
len: 14
abundance: NA
d_gene: TRBD1
v_gene: TRBV6-6
CDR3nt: TGTGCCAGCAGTCCAGGGGGTATGGTTCAGCCCCAGCATTTT
CDR3aa: CASSPGGMVQPQHF

j_gene: TRBJ2-1
len: 14
abundance: few
d_gene: NA
v_gene: TRBV11-3
CDR3nt: TGTGCCAGCAGTCTGGACAGCGCCTACAATGAGCAGTTCTTC
CDR3aa: CASSLDSAYNEQFF

j_gene: TRBJ2-6
len: 15
abundance: NA
d_gene: NA
v_gene: TRBV5-1
CDR3nt: TGCGCCAGCAGCTTGGTATATTCTGGGGCCAACGTCCTGACTTTC
CDR3aa: CASSLVYSGANVLTF

j_gene: TRBJ1-5
len: 15
abundance: NA
d_gene: NA
v_gene: TRBV6-5
CDR3nt: TGTGCCAGCAGCCCCCTCTCGAGGGGCAATCAGCCCCAGCATTTT
CDR3aa: CASSPLSRGNQPQHF

j_gene: TRBJ1-2
len: 17
abundance: NA
d_gene: TRBD1
v_gene: TRBV4-1
CDR3nt: TGCGCCAGCCGATCAATAGACACGGACAGGTGGGGGCATGGCTACACCTTC
CDR3aa: CASRSIDTDRWGHGYTF